This TCR beta chain was sequenced for a study of post-analysis software for immune sequencing data. As to this clonotype: As yet, its antigen is unknown.

CDR3 size: 15 residues. V was trimmed by 5 bases and J by 9 bases, leaving 20 bases between them. Germline CDR1 reads SGHVS; CDR2 reads FQNEAQ. Study outcomes and limitations: About five TRBV segments occurring more often in patients than controls included TRBV5-6, TRBV5-1 and TRBV20-1.

Unique molecular identifiers were carried by the TCR beta cDNA libraries. Via MiXCR, TCRdb re-called the PCR reads, giving one row per CDR3 protein. The sample holds 600,000 to 700,000 distinct CDR3 sequences, about 60% seen once. The receptor was derived from a girl aged 2 to 10 with multiple sclerosis. The chain has TRBV7-8 and TRBJ1-5; D is ambiguous. The sequenced material came from blood. The CDR3 coding sequence is TGTGCCAGCAGCCCAGCCCTCCTTGACGGCCGGCCCCAGCATTTT. Residues: CASSPALLDGRPQHF.